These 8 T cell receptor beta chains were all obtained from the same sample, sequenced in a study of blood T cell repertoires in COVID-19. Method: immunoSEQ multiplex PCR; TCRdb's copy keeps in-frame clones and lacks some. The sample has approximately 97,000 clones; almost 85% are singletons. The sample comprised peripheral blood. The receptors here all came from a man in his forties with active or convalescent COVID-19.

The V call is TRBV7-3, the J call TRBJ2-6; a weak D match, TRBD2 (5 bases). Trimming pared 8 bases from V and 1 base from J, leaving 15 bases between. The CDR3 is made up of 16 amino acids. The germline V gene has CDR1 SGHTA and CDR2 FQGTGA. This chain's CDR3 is CASGRSSGSGANVLTF. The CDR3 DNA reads TGTGCCAGCGGAAGAAGTTCGGGATCTGGGGCCAACGTCCTGACTTTC.

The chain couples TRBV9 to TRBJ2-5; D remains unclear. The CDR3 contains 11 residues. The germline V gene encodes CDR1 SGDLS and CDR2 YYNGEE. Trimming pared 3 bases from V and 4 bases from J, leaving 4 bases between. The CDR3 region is CASSAGETQYF. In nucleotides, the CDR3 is TGTGCCAGCAGCGCCGGAGAGACCCAGTACTTC.

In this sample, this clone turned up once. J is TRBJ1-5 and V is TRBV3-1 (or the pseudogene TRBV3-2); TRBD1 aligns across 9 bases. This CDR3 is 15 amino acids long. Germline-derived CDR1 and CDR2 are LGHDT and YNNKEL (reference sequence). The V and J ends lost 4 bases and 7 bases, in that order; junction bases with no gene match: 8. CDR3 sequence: CASSPGQGRGQPQHF. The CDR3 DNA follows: TGTGCCAGCAGCCCCGGACAGGGGCGCGGCCAGCCCCAGCATTTT.

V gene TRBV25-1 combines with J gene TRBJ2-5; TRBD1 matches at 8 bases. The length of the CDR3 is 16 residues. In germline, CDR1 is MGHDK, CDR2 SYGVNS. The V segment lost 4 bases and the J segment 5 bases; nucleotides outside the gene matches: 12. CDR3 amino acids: CASSVSGTGKGETQYF. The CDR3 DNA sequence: TGTGCCAGCAGTGTTTCCGGGACAGGCAAGGGGGAGACCCAGTACTTC.

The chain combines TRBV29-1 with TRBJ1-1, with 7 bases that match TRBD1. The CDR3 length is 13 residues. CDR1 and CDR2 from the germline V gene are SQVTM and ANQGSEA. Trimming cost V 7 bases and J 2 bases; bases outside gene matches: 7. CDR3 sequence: CSGGQNLNTEAFF. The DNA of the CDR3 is TGCAGCGGGGGACAGAACTTAAACACTGAAGCTTTCTTT. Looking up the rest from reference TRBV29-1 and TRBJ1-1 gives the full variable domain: SAVISQKPSRDICQRGTSLTIQCQVDSQVTMMFWYRQQPGQSLTLIATANQGSEATYESGFVIDKFPISRPNLTFSTLTVSNMSPEDSSIYLCSGGQNLNTEAFFGQGTRLTVV.

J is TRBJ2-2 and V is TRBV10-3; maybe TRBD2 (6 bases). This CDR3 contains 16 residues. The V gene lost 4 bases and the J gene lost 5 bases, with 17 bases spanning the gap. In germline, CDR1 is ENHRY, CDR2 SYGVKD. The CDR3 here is CAISVVGGVSTGELFF. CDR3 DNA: TGTGCCATCAGTGTAGTTGGCGGGGTATCAACCGGGGAGCTGTTTTTT.

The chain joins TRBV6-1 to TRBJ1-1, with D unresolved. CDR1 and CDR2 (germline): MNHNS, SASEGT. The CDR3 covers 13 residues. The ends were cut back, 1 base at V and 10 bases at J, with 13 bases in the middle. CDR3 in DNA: TGTGCCAGCAGTGAAGGGAGATGGGAGACAGCTTTCTTT. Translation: CASSEGRWETAFF.

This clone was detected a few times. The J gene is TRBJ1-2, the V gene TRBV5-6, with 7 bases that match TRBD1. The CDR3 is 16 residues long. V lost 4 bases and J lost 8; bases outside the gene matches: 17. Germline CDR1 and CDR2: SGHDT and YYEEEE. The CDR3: CASSPGALTGTEGYTF. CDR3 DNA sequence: TGTGCCAGCAGCCCTGGCGCCTTGACAGGGACGGAAGGCTACACCTTC.